These 20 T cell receptor beta chains came from one sample sequenced in a study of T cell responses to AZD1222 COVID-19 vaccine. Using immunoSEQ multiplex PCR, the repertoire was profiled, and TCRdb retains in-frame clones only, with some absent. The top ten hold 28% of the sample, which has more than 80,000 clones, approximately 90% seen once. This material consisted of peripheral blood, taken 28 days after the second AZD1222 dose. All receptors derive from an adult who received the AZD1222 COVID-19 vaccine.

The genes are TRBV7-2 and TRBJ1-5; TRBD1 matches at 7 bases. Germline CDR1 SGHTA, CDR2 FQGNSA. The CDR3 consists of 16 residues. The V and J ends lost 4 bases and 1 base, in that order; junction bases with no gene match: 7. CDR3 coding DNA: TGTGCCAGCAGCTCAGGGGGGGCCAGGAGCAATCAGCCCCAGCATTTT. It yields the protein CASSSGGARSNQPQHF.

This clone showed up just a few times. V usage is TRBV11-2 and J usage is TRBJ1-6, with D possibly matching TRBD1 (6 bases). Trimming removed 3 bases at V and 7 bases at J, with 13 bases between. The CDR3 consists of 15 residues. The germline V gene encodes CDR1 SGHAT and CDR2 FQNNGV. For the CDR3, the DNA is TGTGCCAGCAGCTTGCAGGGAAGGGGGAATTCACCCCTCCACTTT. Translated, it gives CASSLQGRGNSPLHF.

The table lists this clone with a few counts. This chain connects TRBV6-7 to TRBJ2-7; 10 bases fit TRBD1. TRBV6-7 is labeled an ORF, and its function is uncertain. The length of the CDR3 is 15 residues. With 2 bases clipped from V and 1 base from J, the junction kept 2 bases outside the gene matches. The CDR3, as DNA: TGTGCCAGCAGTTACCCGGGACAGGGGTCCTACGAGCAGTACTTC. Protein product: CASSYPGQGSYEQYF.

This chain connects TRBV12-3 or TRBV12-4 to TRBJ2-3; D unresolved. V was clipped by 3 bases and J by 0 bases, with 4 bases between them. This CDR3 region has 13 residues. CDR3: CASSFISTDTQYF. The CDR3 nucleotides read TGTGCCAGCAGTTTTATTAGCACAGATACGCAGTATTTT.

The chain carries TRBV9 and TRBJ2-3, with a possible D match to TRBD2 (5 bases). CDR3 length: 15 amino acids. V was trimmed by 4 bases and J by 0 bases, leaving 12 bases between them. Germline values: CDR1 SGDLS, CDR2 YYNGEE. The CDR3 DNA reads TGTGCCAGCAGCACGAGCGGTTCTAGCACAGATACGCAGTATTTT. Translated, it gives CASSTSGSSTDTQYF. The full variable domain, its missing parts supplied by reference TRBV9 and TRBJ2-3, is DSGVTQTPKHLITATGQRVTLRCSPRSGDLSVYWYQQSLDQGLQFLIQYYNGEERAKGNILERFSAQQFPDLHSELNLSSLELGDSALYFCASSTSGSSTDTQYFGPGTRLTVL.

The rearrangement links TRBV5-1 to TRBJ2-6; D unresolved. There are 16 residues in the CDR3. V lost 0 bases to trimming and J lost 1 base, with 8 bases between them. Germline CDR1 and CDR2: SGHRS and YFSETQ. CDR3 amino acids: CASSLGVGSGANVLTF. In nucleotides, the CDR3 is TGCGCCAGCAGCTTGGGGGTCGGGTCTGGGGCCAACGTCCTGACTTTC.

V and J are TRBV5-6 and TRBJ2-3, with 12 bases that match TRBD2. V lost 5 bases and J lost 4; bases outside the gene matches: 14. The CDR3 covers 18 residues. Germline V lookup: CDR1 SGHDT, CDR2 YYEEEE. In DNA, the CDR3 is TGTGCCAGCAGTACCCTAGGGGGTGGACTAGCGGGATCAGATACGCAGTATTTT. Translated: CASSTLGGGLAGSDTQYF.

The chain uses TRBV7-2 and TRBJ2-6; D is unresolved. CDR3 length: 16 amino acids. Germline-derived CDR1 and CDR2 are SGHTA and FQGNSA. With 2 bases removed from V and 1 base from J, the gap between germline ends came to 9 bases. The chain's CDR3 is CASSLRLGSGANVLTF. The DNA of the CDR3 is TGTGCCAGCAGCTTAAGACTGGGGTCTGGGGCCAACGTCCTGACTTTC.

The V and J genes are TRBV25-1 and TRBJ1-1; D gene ambiguous. Germline CDR1 reads MGHDK; CDR2 reads SYGVNS. The CDR3 runs 13 residues. Trimming removed 4 bases from V and 0 bases from J, with 6 bases in between. The CDR3 DNA reads as TGTGCCAGCAGTGTAGGGTTGAACACTGAAGCTTTCTTT. Translating it yields CASSVGLNTEAFF.

V is TRBV4-2 and J is TRBJ2-1, with 14 bases fitting TRBD2. This CDR3 is built from 15 residues. The germline V gene has CDR1 LGHNA and CDR2 YNFKEQ. V trimming: 4 bases; J trimming: 6 bases; junction bases outside the gene matches: 2. Here the CDR3 DNA reads TGTGCCAGCAGCCCGGGACTAGCGGGAGTCAATGAGCAGTTCTTC. It encodes CASSPGLAGVNEQFF.

The chain has TRBV3-1 (or the pseudogene TRBV3-2) and TRBJ2-5; D may match TRBD1 or TRBD2 (6 bases each). Per the germline V gene, CDR1 is LGHDT and CDR2 is YNNKEL (reference sequence). Trimming took 0 bases from V and 5 from J, leaving 19 bases between them. The CDR3 is 17 residues long. CDR3 DNA: TGTGCCAGCAGCCAAGATAGGTTGGGGGGCTCGGGGGAGACCCAGTACTTC. Its protein is CASSQDRLGGSGETQYF.

The chain carries TRBV28 and TRBJ1-3; 8 nucleotides agree with TRBD1. The CDR3 runs 16 residues. Germline V gene sequence: CDR1 MDHEN, CDR2 SYDVKM. The ends lost 6 bases at V and 5 bases at J; junction bases unmatched: 12. The CDR3 here is CASSLSRTGLRNTIYF. The CDR3 DNA reads TGTGCCAGCAGCCTATCCCGGACAGGGCTGAGAAACACCATATATTTT. The whole variable domain, remainder taken from reference TRBV28 and TRBJ1-3, is DVKVTQSSRYLVKRTGEKVFLECVQDMDHENMFWYRQDPGLGLRLIYFSYDVKMKEKGDIPEGYSVSREKKERFSLILESASTNQTSMYLCASSLSRTGLRNTIYFGEGSWLTVV.

This clone was seen just once. The gene calls are TRBV27 and TRBJ2-5; maybe TRBD1 (5 bases). This CDR3 contains 17 residues. The V gene's germline CDR1 is MNHEY and CDR2 SMNVEV (reference sequence). V lost 2 bases and J 5 bases, leaving 21 bases between the germline ends. The CDR3 here is CASSLHPQGHLRETQYF. The CDR3 bases are TGTGCCAGCAGTTTACACCCCCAGGGTCATCTTCGGGAGACCCAGTACTTC.

J is TRBJ1-4 and V is TRBV24-1, with TRBD1 identical over 10 bases. The germline CDR1 and CDR2 sequences are KGHDR and SFDVKD. With V trimmed by 1 base and J by 1 base, 2 bases remained unmatched. The CDR3 is made up of 17 amino acids. CDR3 in DNA: TGTGCCACCAGTGATTTCGGACAGGGGGGAACTAATGAAAAACTGTTTTTT. It translates to CATSDFGQGGTNEKLFF.

The chain joins TRBV28 to TRBJ2-7; D is unresolved. V was pared by 5 bases and J by 4 bases, with 6 bases between. Germline-derived CDR1 and CDR2 are MDHEN and SYDVKM. The CDR3 has 11 residues. The DNA for the CDR3 is TGTGCCAGCAGTCGAGTTTACGAGCAGTACTTC. It yields the protein CASSRVYEQYF.

V is TRBV28 and J is TRBJ2-7; D is uncertain. V was trimmed by 4 bases and J by 2 bases, leaving 6 bases between them. CDR3 size: 12 residues. Germline CDR1 MDHEN, CDR2 SYDVKM. CDR3 sequence: CASSYQTYEQYF. CDR3 in DNA: TGTGCCAGCAGTTATCAAACCTACGAGCAGTACTTC.

The chain is built from TRBV5-5 and TRBJ2-7; possible D gene TRBD2, 5 bases. This CDR3 comprises 14 residues. Trimming shortened V by 7 bases and J by 3 bases, and 17 bases separated the two germline ends. Germline V gene sequence: CDR1 SGHKS, CDR2 YYEKEE (reference sequence). CDR3 amino acids: CASSGVGLGYEQYF. In nucleotides, the CDR3 is TGTGCCAGCTCCGGGGTAGGGTTGGGCTACGAGCAGTACTTC.

This clone appeared a few times. The chain uses TRBV28 and TRBJ2-7; D not certain. Trimming shortened V by 1 base and J by 3 bases, and 16 bases separated the two germline ends. The CDR3 is 16 amino acids. CDR1 is MDHEN, CDR2 SYDVKM, per germline. CDR3 nucleotide sequence: TGTGCCAGCAGTTTATTGGTAACCCCGAAGGGCTACGAGCAGTACTTC. Protein: CASSLLVTPKGYEQYF.

V usage is TRBV29-1 and J usage is TRBJ1-1; the D gene is possibly TRBD1 (6 bases). Trimming took off 7 bases at V and 4 bases at J, with 13 bases between the two ends. Germline CDR1 and CDR2: SQVTM and ANQGSEA. There are 12 residues in the CDR3. CDR3: CSGSRGSTEAFF. In DNA form, the CDR3 reads TGCAGCGGGAGCAGGGGTAGCACTGAAGCTTTCTTT.

The V gene is TRBV11-2, the J gene TRBJ1-5; no definite D call. V was pared by 0 bases and J by 1 base, with 13 bases between. The CDR3 extends over 17 amino acids. CDR1 SGHAT and CDR2 FQNNGV come from the germline V gene. CDR3 sequence: CASSLEEGEGSNQPQHF. In nucleotides, the CDR3 is TGTGCCAGCAGCTTAGAGGAGGGCGAGGGAAGCAATCAGCCCCAGCATTTT.